This entry features one TCR beta chain sequence. These data belong to a study of T-cell reconstitution after alpha-beta-depleted transplantation in children. The CDR3 consists of 15 residues. Germline values: CDR1 LNHDA, CDR2 SQIVND (reference sequence). Between the trimmed V and J ends, which lost 8 bases and 1 base, there was a span of 15 bases. Unique molecular identifiers were incorporated during preparation of the TCRbeta library. From the PCR reads, TCRdb called clonotypes with MiXCR, one entry per CDR3 protein. Among about 980,000 distinct CDR3 sequences listed, under 30% were seen once. Sequenced here: PBMCs, mostly from graft donor cells, sampled 360 days after TCRalphabeta/CD19-depleted stem cell transplant. The chain has TRBV19 and TRBJ1-5; D possibly corresponds to TRBD1 (6 bases). The TCR was taken from a boy in the first two years of life who had a stem cell transplant for SCID, so the T cells may come from the graft donor. In nucleotides, the CDR3 is TGTGCCAGTGGGACATTGTTGGTAAGCAATCAGCCCCAGCATTTT. Translating gives CASGTLLVSNQPQHF.